The sequence of this TCR beta chain was determined in a study of blood T cell repertoires in COVID-19. CDR3 size: 16 residues. Sequencing used immunoSEQ multiplex PCR; TCRdb keeps in-frame clones, though not all of them. The sample lists approximately 150,000 clones; about 80% were seen once. Material: peripheral blood. The genes are TRBV21-1 and TRBJ2-1; whether TRBD2, the table's D call, matches the DNA was not checked. TRBV21-1 has pseudogene status. The clonotype comes from a woman aged 70-85 years with acute or convalescent COVID-19. The CDR3 coding sequence is TGTGCCAGCAGCAAAAGACGACTGCCCTCCTACAATGAGCAGTTCTTC. This gives the protein CASSKRRLPSYNEQFF.